Each of the 5 T cell receptor beta chains below was sequenced from the same sample in a study of CD8+CD57+ T cells in acquired aplastic anemia. The sequenced patients had an expansion of CD8+CD57+ cells seen by flow cytometry. Genomic DNA constituted the template upon which TCR beta VDJ and CDR3 profiling was performed. Via MiXCR, TCRdb re-called the reads, giving one row per CDR3 protein. The repertoire holds fewer than 300,000 distinct CDR3 sequences, about 80% seen once, with 40% to 55% in the top ten. The specimen sequenced was sorted CD4+, CD8+, or CD8+CD57+ T cells (not recorded which) from PBMCs. Receptor source: a human donor with aplastic anemia.

This clonotype occurred once. The J gene is TRBJ2-1, the V gene TRBV7-9; D is perhaps TRBD2 (6 bases). V lost 8 bases to trimming and J lost 8 bases, with 25 bases between them. Germline-derived CDR1 and CDR2 are SEHNR and FQNEAQ (reference sequence). The CDR3 is made up of 16 amino acids. CDR3 loop: CASGLQREVWFDEQFF. CDR3 DNA: TGTGCCAGCGGCCTACAAAGGGAGGTGTGGTTTGATGAGCAGTTCTTC.

Remarks on this clonotype: One end of the junction does not line up with germline, which may come from a read error. The genes are TRBV7-8 and TRBJ2-3; D perhaps matches TRBD2 (5 bases). CDR1 SGHVS and CDR2 FQNEAQ come from the germline V gene. CDR3 length: 13 amino acids. CDR3 protein: CASSLAGAPDTQF. DNA for the CDR3: TGTGCCAGCAGCTTAGCGGGAGCACCCGATACGCAGTTT.

Points on this clonotype: Without the conserved terminal phenylalanine or tryptophan, this CDR3 likely stems from a read error. Because the CDR3's place on the DNA is in doubt, the DNA is left out and the CDR3 is given as listed by TCRdb. CDR3 amino acids: CASRGGSDTQHFV. This sequence joins TRBV9 and TRBJ2-5; TRBD2 was called by the table and not checked on the DNA. The CDR3 comprises 13 residues, both ends counted. From germline, CDR1 is SGDLS and CDR2 YYNGEE.

V gene TRBV7-2 combines with J gene TRBJ2-5; the D gene is possibly TRBD2 (6 bases). The CDR3 covers 14 residues. Trimming took 7 bases from V and 10 from J, leaving 22 bases between them. From germline, CDR1 is SGHTA and CDR2 FQGNSA. The CDR3: CASNPGSGPEDQYF. CDR3 nucleotides: TGTGCCAGCAACCCGGGCAGCGGGCCCGAGGACCAGTACTTC. Full variable domain (missing parts from reference TRBV7-2 and TRBJ2-5): GAGVSQSPSNKVTEKGKDVELRCDPISGHTALYWYRQSLGQGLEFLIYFQGNSAPDKSGLPSDRFSAERTGGSVSTLTIQRTQQEDSAVYLCASNPGSGPEDQYFGPGTRLLVL.

V is TRBV6-1 and J is TRBJ1-1; D remains ambiguous. Trimming took off 7 bases at V and 4 bases at J, with 16 bases between the two ends. This CDR3 is built from 14 residues. The germline V gene has CDR1 MNHNS and CDR2 SASEGT. The CDR3 loop is CASKDSAVTTEAFF. The CDR3 DNA is TGTGCCAGCAAGGATTCGGCGGTAACCACTGAAGCTTTCTTT.